Presented here are 21 T cell receptor beta chains from one specimen sequenced in a study of cytomegalovirus exposure and HLA in healthy donors. Primers included in the PCR were 60 Vbeta and 13 Jbeta primers. TCRdb's copy holds only in-frame clones and misses some; the assay was immunoSEQ multiplex PCR. Among 60,000 to 85,000 clones listed, more than 75% were seen once. The source material was PBMCs. The receptors here all came from a male donor in good health and CMV-seropositive.

V is TRBV30 and J is TRBJ1-5; D unresolved. Trimming pared 0 bases from V and 5 bases from J, leaving 8 bases between. The CDR3 covers 13 residues. Germline CDR1 is GTSNPN and CDR2 is SVGIG (reference sequence). CDR3 coding DNA: TGTGCCTGGAGTGTAGGGCGGGATCAGCCCCAGCATTTT. Its protein product is CAWSVGRDQPQHF.

This clone was detected a few times. The rearrangement joins TRBV15 to TRBJ1-5, with a weak D call TRBD1 (5 bases). Between the trimmed V and J ends, which lost 8 bases and 6 bases, there was a span of 11 bases. This CDR3 has 12 residues. Germline V gene lookup returns CDR1 LNHNV and CDR2 YYDKDF (reference sequence). CDR3 in DNA: TGTGCCACCGGGAGGGGTTTTCAGCCCCAGCATTTT. It yields the protein CATGRGFQPQHF.

This chain links TRBV6-5 with TRBJ1-2, with D perhaps TRBD1 (5 bases). CDR3 length equals 13 residues. In germline, CDR1 is MNHEY, CDR2 SVGAGI. The V and J ends lost 6 bases and 1 base respectively, with 9 bases between them. In nucleotides, the CDR3 is TGTGCCAGCAGCCCTCAGGGTAACTATGGCTACACCTTC. This encodes CASSPQGNYGYTF.

The gene calls are TRBV27 and TRBJ1-6; D is undetermined. The CDR3 consists of 14 residues. Trimming removed 3 bases from V and 6 bases from J, with 9 bases in between. Germline lookup yields CDR1 MNHEY and CDR2 SMNVEV (reference sequence). The CDR3 loop reads CASSFSGSNSPLHF. For the CDR3, the DNA is TGTGCCAGCAGTTTTTCGGGGAGTAATTCACCCCTCCACTTT.

This rearrangement joins TRBV11-1 to TRBJ2-1, with 9 bases identical to TRBD2. The CDR3 contains 16 residues. V lost 5 bases and J lost 6; bases outside the gene matches: 11. Germline CDR1 and CDR2: SGHAT and FQDESV (reference sequence). CDR3 protein: CASSHTMGLASNEQFF. The DNA for the CDR3 is TGTGCCAGCAGCCATACCATGGGACTAGCTAGCAATGAGCAGTTCTTC.

This clone occurred a few times. V and J are TRBV5-8 and TRBJ2-7, with 11 bases that match TRBD2. The trim removed 4 bases at V and 1 base at J, leaving 7 bases unmatched. Germline assignment: CDR1 SGHTS and CDR2 YDEGEE. The CDR3 is made up of 16 amino acids. As DNA, the CDR3 is TGTGCCAGCAGCCAGACGCTAGCGGGGGGATCCTACGAGCAGTACTTC. Protein product: CASSQTLAGGSYEQYF.

V is TRBV6-6 and J is TRBJ1-5; no clear D. Trimming took 4 bases from V and 6 from J, leaving 10 bases between them. There are 13 residues in the CDR3. Per the germline V gene, CDR1 is MNHNY and CDR2 is SVGAGI (reference sequence). DNA of the CDR3: TGTGCCAGCAGTTCCGACAAGGTTCAGCCCCAGCATTTT. It specifies CASSSDKVQPQHF.

This sequence joins TRBV28 and TRBJ2-7; 11 nucleotides agree with TRBD1. The CDR3 loop spans 15 amino acids. Unmatched junction bases numbered 5, after V lost 3 bases and J lost 4 bases. Germline V CDR1 and CDR2: MDHEN, SYDVKM. The CDR3 loop is CASSFGTGGGYEQYF. DNA for the CDR3: TGTGCCAGCAGTTTCGGGACAGGGGGTGGGTACGAGCAGTACTTC.

The chain uses TRBV10-3 and TRBJ2-3; perhaps TRBD2 as D (5 bases). This CDR3 contains 15 residues. V lost 7 bases and J 2 bases, leaving 16 bases between the germline ends. Germline V gene lookup returns CDR1 ENHRY and CDR2 SYGVKD. CDR3 bases: TGTGCCATCACCGCAGATCCGCGGGTCACAGATACGCAGTATTTT. Encoded protein: CAITADPRVTDTQYF.

This sequence joins TRBV18 and TRBJ2-7; 10 bases match TRBD2. The CDR3 is made up of 14 amino acids. V lost 5 bases to trimming and J lost 1 base; unmatched junction nucleotides: 2. The germline gives CDR1 KGHSH, CDR2 LQKENI. CDR3 nucleotide sequence: TGTGCCAGCTCAGTAGCGGGAGGTTCCTACGAGCAGTACTTC. Translation: CASSVAGGSYEQYF.

The V gene is TRBV6-1, the J gene TRBJ2-1; tentatively, D is TRBD2 (7 bases). V was clipped by 7 bases and J by 6 bases, with 19 bases between them. In germline, CDR1 is MNHNS, CDR2 SASEGT. The CDR3 consists of 15 residues. This CDR3 is CASTHEGGGINEQFF. The CDR3 DNA reads as TGTGCCAGCACCCATGAGGGGGGGGGAATCAATGAGCAGTTCTTC.

This clone was observed a single time. The gene calls are TRBV7-8 and TRBJ2-1; D unresolved. V lost 5 bases to trimming and J lost 10 bases, with 15 bases between them. Germline V gene sequence: CDR1 SGHVS, CDR2 FQNEAQ. This CDR3 has 13 residues. The CDR3 here is CASSPGSLWEQFF. CDR3 DNA: TGTGCCAGCAGCCCCGGGTCCCTGTGGGAGCAGTTCTTC.

The rearrangement joins TRBV7-9 to TRBJ1-4; D not certain. Trimming left V 5 bases short and J 4 bases short, with 11 bases between. The CDR3 length is 14 residues. CDR1 and CDR2 from the germline V gene are SEHNR and FQNEAQ (reference sequence). The CDR3 sequence is CASSRSGFNEKLFF. In nucleotides, the CDR3 is TGTGCCAGCAGCCGATCGGGGTTTAATGAAAAACTGTTTTTT.

The chain's CDR3 is CATHDSSNEQFF. CDR3 bases: TGTGCCACCCACGACAGCTCCAATGAGCAGTTCTTC. The V and J genes are TRBV27 and TRBJ2-1, with D tentatively TRBD1 (5 bases). CDR3 length: 12 amino acids. The ends were cut back, 10 bases at V and 6 bases at J, with 13 bases in the middle. The V gene's germline CDR1 is MNHEY and CDR2 SMNVEV (reference sequence).

This clone showed up just a few times. This chain uses TRBV7-3 with TRBJ2-1, with TRBD1 as a possible D gene (6 bases). Germline V gene lookup returns CDR1 SGHTA and CDR2 FQGTGA. V was shortened by 0 bases and J by 5 bases, with 8 bases between the two germline ends. The CDR3 has 14 residues. CDR3: CASSLTGANNEQFF. CDR3 DNA sequence: TGTGCCAGCAGCTTAACGGGGGCTAACAATGAGCAGTTCTTC.

The J gene is TRBJ1-1, the V gene TRBV4-1; TRBD1 matches 8 bases. This CDR3 contains 16 residues. Germline CDR1 is MGHRA and CDR2 is YSYEKL. Trimming cost V 4 bases and J 4 bases; bases outside gene matches: 11. CDR3 loop: CASSPWDRSFGTEAFF. The CDR3 DNA follows: TGCGCCAGCAGCCCCTGGGACAGGTCCTTCGGCACTGAAGCTTTCTTT.

CDR3 bases: TGTGCCAGCAGTCGAAACGTCCAGGGCGCGCGGTATGGCTACACCTTC. It translates to CASSRNVQGARYGYTF. The chain employs TRBV7-9 and TRBJ1-2; weak D call: TRBD1 (5 bases). The germline V gene encodes CDR1 SEHNR and CDR2 FQNEAQ (reference sequence). The ends were cut back, 6 bases at V and 5 bases at J, with 22 bases in the middle. The CDR3 contains 16 residues.

This clone was found a few times. V is TRBV4-1 and J is TRBJ2-5; possibly TRBD1 for D (6 bases). CDR3 length: 14 amino acids. V lost 0 bases, J lost 4 bases, and 9 bases lay in between. From germline, CDR1 is MGHRA and CDR2 YSYEKL. CDR3 region: CASSQDQGSETQYF. The CDR3 DNA reads TGCGCCAGCAGCCAAGATCAGGGGTCAGAGACCCAGTACTTC.

The rearrangement joins TRBV7-3 to TRBJ2-1; 7 positions match TRBD2. V shed 3 bases, J shed 3 bases, and the junction held 11 bases outside the gene matches. This CDR3 has 17 residues. Germline-derived CDR1 and CDR2 are SGHTA and FQGTGA. The CDR3 DNA sequence: TGTGCCAGCAGCTTTAATGAGGCGCGGGGGAGCTACAATGAGCAGTTCTTC. It is translated as CASSFNEARGSYNEQFF.

V usage is TRBV14 and J usage is TRBJ1-1, with D possibly being TRBD1 (6 bases). Trimming took off 2 bases at V and 4 bases at J, with 14 bases between the two ends. Germline V gene lookup returns CDR1 SGHDN and CDR2 FVKESK. The CDR3 loop spans 15 amino acids. The CDR3 sequence is CASSQSRGTVTEAFF. As DNA, the CDR3 is TGTGCCAGCAGCCAATCGAGGGGGACGGTCACTGAAGCTTTCTTT.

This chain links TRBV4-2 with TRBJ2-3, with 11 positions matching TRBD2. V gave up 4 bases and J gave up 4 bases; unmatched junction bases: 7. CDR1 and CDR2 from the germline V gene are LGHNA and YNFKEQ. The CDR3 consists of 16 residues. This CDR3 reads CASSRGGLAVPDTQYF. The CDR3 nucleotides read TGTGCCAGCAGCCGCGGGGGACTAGCGGTTCCAGATACGCAGTATTTT.